This T cell receptor beta chain appears in the sequencing data of a study of blood T cell repertoires in COVID-19. Method: immunoSEQ multiplex PCR; TCRdb's copy keeps in-frame clones and lacks some. The sample shows some 200,000 clones, approximately 86% of them seen only once. The germline V gene encodes CDR1 ENHRY and CDR2 SYGVKD. With 6 bases removed from V and 5 bases from J, the gap between germline ends came to 16 bases. The CDR3 covers 15 residues. The TCR comes from a man between 65 and 85 years old with acute or convalescent COVID-19. The source material was peripheral blood. The chain couples TRBV10-3 to TRBJ2-2; tentatively, D is TRBD1 (6 bases). Written as DNA, the CDR3 is TGTGCCATCAGCCCGGGACAAGCTCTTACCGGGGAGCTGTTTTTT. This encodes CAISPGQALTGELFF.